This T cell receptor (beta chain) came from a study of control samples from healthy donors and cancer patients. V lost 8 bases and J lost 10, with 9 bases in between. In germline, CDR1 is ENHRY, CDR2 SYGVKD. The CDR3 is 11 residues long. Only in-frame clones appear in the TCRdb table, and some are missing; sequencing was by immunoSEQ multiplex PCR. The table lists roughly 140,000 clones, 75% to 90% of them singletons, with just under 5% in the top ten. Source material: blood. The sequence was obtained from a man younger than 40 in good health. The J gene is TRBJ1-6, the V gene TRBV10-3; possible D gene TRBD1, 5 bases. CDR3 coding DNA: TGTGCCATCGGGGGAAACTCACCCCTCCACTTT. Its protein is CAIGGNSPLHF.